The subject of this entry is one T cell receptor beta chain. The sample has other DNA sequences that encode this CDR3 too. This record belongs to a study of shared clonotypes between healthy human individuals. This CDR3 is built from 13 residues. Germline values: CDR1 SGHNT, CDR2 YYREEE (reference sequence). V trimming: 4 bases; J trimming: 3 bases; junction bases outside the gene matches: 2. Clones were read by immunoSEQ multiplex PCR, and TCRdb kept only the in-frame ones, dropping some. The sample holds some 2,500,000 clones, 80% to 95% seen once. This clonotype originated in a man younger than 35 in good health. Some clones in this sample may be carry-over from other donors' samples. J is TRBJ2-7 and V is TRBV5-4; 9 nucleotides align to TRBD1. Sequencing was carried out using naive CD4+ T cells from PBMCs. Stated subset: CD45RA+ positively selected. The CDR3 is CASSRGQGYEQYF. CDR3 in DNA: TGTGCCAGCAGCAGGGGACAGGGCTACGAGCAGTACTTC.